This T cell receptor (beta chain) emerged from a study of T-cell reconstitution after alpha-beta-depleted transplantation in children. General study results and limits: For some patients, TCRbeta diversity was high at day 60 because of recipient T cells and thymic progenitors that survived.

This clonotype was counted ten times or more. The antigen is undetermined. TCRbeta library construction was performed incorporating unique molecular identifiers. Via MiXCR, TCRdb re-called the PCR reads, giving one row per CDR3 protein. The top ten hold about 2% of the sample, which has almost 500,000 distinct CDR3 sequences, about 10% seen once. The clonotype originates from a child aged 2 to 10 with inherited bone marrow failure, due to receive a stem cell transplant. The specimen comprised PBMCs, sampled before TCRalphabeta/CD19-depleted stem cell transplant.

The CDR3 here is CASSLGTGKYEQYF. The CDR3 region has the DNA TGTGCCAGCAGTCTCGGGACAGGGAAATACGAGCAGTACTTC. This chain links TRBV12-3 or TRBV12-4 with TRBJ2-7, with TRBD1 identical over 9 bases. The CDR3 has 14 amino acids. V gave up 5 bases and J gave up 4 bases; unmatched junction bases: 6.